These 9 T cell receptor beta chains came from one sample sequenced in a study of blood T cell repertoires in COVID-19. Only in-frame clones appear in the TCRdb table, and some are missing; sequencing was by immunoSEQ multiplex PCR. The sample includes a few hundred thousand clones, nearly 90% of them seen just once. Sequenced: PBMCs or T cells enriched from blood (not recorded which). The receptors shown here come from a woman under 40 who had recovered from COVID-19.

This chain connects TRBV9 to TRBJ2-7; 7 nucleotides align to TRBD1. The trim removed 2 bases at V and 2 bases at J, leaving 4 bases unmatched. Germline values: CDR1 SGDLS, CDR2 YYNGEE. The CDR3 extends over 14 amino acids. The CDR3 DNA follows: TGTGCCAGCAGCGTCGGGACAGAAACCTACGAGCAGTACTTC. Encoded protein: CASSVGTETYEQYF.

V usage is TRBV30 and J usage is TRBJ2-7; D may be TRBD1 (6 bases). This CDR3 comprises 17 residues. V was shortened by 0 bases and J by 1 base, with 19 bases between the two germline ends. Germline CDR1 is GTSNPN and CDR2 is SVGIG (reference sequence). CDR3 coding DNA: TGTGCCTGGAGTGTCCCAAATAACAGGGTCGTATCCTACGAGCAGTACTTC. Its protein is CAWSVPNNRVVSYEQYF.

This chain uses TRBV30 with TRBJ1-5, with 10 bases identical to TRBD1. Trimming took 2 bases from V and 3 from J; bases not matched to a gene: 10. Germline CDR1 GTSNPN, CDR2 SVGIG (reference sequence). The CDR3 sequence is 17 residues long. CDR3 in amino acids: CAWSLTRDRGSNQPQHF. CDR3 bases: TGTGCCTGGAGTTTAACTAGGGACAGGGGATCCAATCAGCCCCAGCATTTT.

The genes are TRBV10-3 and TRBJ1-2, with 7 bases identical to TRBD1. J lost 6 bases, V lost 7 bases, and 8 bases had no gene match. The CDR3 is 13 amino acids. Germline V CDR1 and CDR2: ENHRY, SYGVKD. CDR3 region: CAIMGTGEHGYTF. The CDR3 region has the DNA TGTGCCATCATGGGCACAGGGGAGCATGGCTACACCTTC.

The chain links TRBV28 to TRBJ2-2; 8 nucleotides agree with TRBD2. The length of the CDR3 is 18 residues. CDR1 MDHEN and CDR2 SYDVKM come from the germline V gene. The V segment lost 5 bases and the J segment 1 base; nucleotides outside the gene matches: 12. The CDR3 nucleotides are TGTGCCAGCAGTCCCCCCGGCGGGGGGTCCCGGAACACCGGGGAGCTGTTTTTT. Translation gives CASSPPGGGSRNTGELFF. Drawing the rest from reference TRBV28 and TRBJ2-2, the complete variable domain is DVKVTQSSRYLVKRTGEKVFLECVQDMDHENMFWYRQDPGLGLRLIYFSYDVKMKEKGDIPEGYSVSREKKERFSLILESASTNQTSMYLCASSPPGGGSRNTGELFFGEGSRLTVL.

The chain joins TRBV11-2 to TRBJ1-2; TRBD1 is a possible D gene (5 bases). V lost 4 bases and J lost 1, with 13 bases in between. CDR1 is SGHAT and CDR2 is FQNNGV in the germline V gene. The CDR3 totals 15 residues. CDR3: CASSYQGRDNYGYTF. The CDR3 DNA is TGTGCCAGCAGCTACCAGGGCAGGGATAACTATGGCTACACCTTC. The whole variable domain, remainder taken from reference TRBV11-2 and TRBJ1-2, is EAGVAQSPRYKIIEKRQSVAFWCNPISGHATLYWYQQILGQGPKLLIQFQNNGVVDDSQLPKDRFSAERLKGVDSTLKIQPAKLEDSAVYLCASSYQGRDNYGYTFGSGTRLTVV.

This chain joins TRBV30 and TRBJ1-6, with D uncertain. Germline values: CDR1 GTSNPN, CDR2 SVGIG (reference sequence). V lost 4 bases to trimming and J lost 2 bases, with 12 bases between them. CDR3 length: 15 amino acids. CDR3 loop: CAWTRPGTYNSPLHF. DNA for the CDR3: TGTGCCTGGACCCGCCCCGGGACCTATAATTCACCCCTCCACTTT.

The chain is built from TRBV14 and TRBJ2-3, with a tentative D call TRBD1 (5 bases). Trimming pared 1 base from V and 5 bases from J, leaving 25 bases between. Germline loops: CDR1 SGHDN, CDR2 FVKESK. This CDR3 is 19 amino acids long. Here the CDR3 reads CASSQVGAFREPSGDTQYF. As DNA, the CDR3 is TGTGCCAGCAGCCAAGTAGGGGCGTTCAGGGAACCCTCAGGAGATACGCAGTATTTT.

The chain combines TRBV27 with TRBJ2-5; 7 bases align to TRBD2. V was clipped by 2 bases and J by 2 bases; unmatched bases: 8. Germline-derived CDR1 and CDR2 are MNHEY and SMNVEV (reference sequence). CDR3 length: 16 amino acids. CDR3 DNA: TGTGCCAGCAGTTTAGCGGGGGTGGGGGTACAAGAGACCCAGTACTTC. Its translation: CASSLAGVGVQETQYF.